A single sample is the source of the 20 T cell receptor beta chains below, sequenced in a study of shared clonotypes between healthy human individuals (dated by TCRdb to the early 2020s). The library relied on the immunoSEQ multiplex PCR assay. TCRdb obtained this table from immuneACCESS and retained in-frame rearrangements with V and J assigned. These tables miss some clones; where compared with another copy, unresolved V genes account for less than half of the shortfall, and the remainder is unexplained. The sample table holds about 2.3 million clones, of which more than 80% were seen once. Jointly, the top ten make up about 0.41% of the sample. Sequencing used naive CD4+ T cells from PBMCs. The sample's cell subset or site label, decoded: CD45RA+ positively selected. The receptor set was obtained from a young man in good health. Some clones in this sample may be carry-over from other donors' samples.

The genes are TRBV5-4 and TRBJ2-3; 10 positions agree with TRBD2. With V trimmed by 4 bases and J by 3 bases, 11 bases remained unmatched. The CDR3 sequence is 17 residues long. Germline lookup yields CDR1 SGHNT and CDR2 YYREEE (reference sequence). The CDR3 DNA reads TGTGCCAGCAGCCAACTCGGGTCTAGCGGGAGTACAGATACGCAGTATTTT. This sequence encodes CASSQLGSSGSTDTQYF.

The J gene is TRBJ1-1, the V gene TRBV28; tentative D call: TRBD1 (6 bases). The germline V gene encodes CDR1 MDHEN and CDR2 SYDVKM. The CDR3 is 14 residues long. V was clipped by 7 bases and J by 4 bases, with 16 bases between them. The CDR3 sequence: CASKPYRDITEAFF. The CDR3 DNA reads as TGTGCCAGCAAACCCTACAGGGATATCACTGAAGCTTTCTTT.

This chain joins TRBV5-1 and TRBJ2-3; either TRBD1 or TRBD2 may fit D (6 bases each). V was trimmed by 7 bases and J by 6 bases, leaving 21 bases between them. Per the germline V gene, CDR1 is SGHRS and CDR2 is YFSETQ. The CDR3 totals 15 residues. In DNA, the CDR3 is TGCGCCAGCCTCGCCGTGGGGGGCCACCCGGATACGCAGTATTTT. Protein product: CASLAVGGHPDTQYF.

This chain joins TRBV29-1 and TRBJ2-5; tentatively, D is TRBD2 (6 bases). The end of the DNA aligns better with TRBJ2-7, so the J call may be wrong. In germline, CDR1 is SQVTM, CDR2 ANQGSEA. The CDR3 has 14 residues. The CDR3 DNA sequence: TGCAGCGCTCGTCGGGCTAGCGATTCCTACGAGCAGTACTTC. Translating it yields CSARRASDSYEQYF.

J is TRBJ1-2 and V is TRBV28; D gene uncertain. The germline CDR1 and CDR2 sequences are MDHEN and SYDVKM. There are 16 residues in the CDR3. The ends were cut back, 4 bases at V and 2 bases at J, with 17 bases in the middle. Here the CDR3 DNA reads TGTGCCAGCAGTTCCCCAGGATTTGGACTCAACTATGGCTACACCTTC. It is translated as CASSSPGFGLNYGYTF.

The chain links TRBV28 to TRBJ2-1; perhaps TRBD2 as D (6 bases). The germline V gene encodes CDR1 MDHEN and CDR2 SYDVKM. The CDR3 runs 16 residues. V lost 2 bases and J 7 bases, leaving 18 bases between the germline ends. CDR3 coding DNA: TGTGCCAGCAGTTTAAGAACTTTCCGTGGACTAAATGAGCAGTTCTTC. Translating gives CASSLRTFRGLNEQFF.

V is TRBV6-1 and J is TRBJ2-1; possibly TRBD2 for D (5 bases). Trimming cost V 7 bases and J 10 bases, with 17 bases left between them. CDR1 and CDR2 (germline): MNHNS, SASEGT. The CDR3 loop spans 13 amino acids. The CDR3 loop is CASTSTNPWEQFF. The CDR3 DNA follows: TGTGCCAGCACCTCGACTAATCCCTGGGAGCAGTTCTTC.

This clone was detected once. The CDR3 bases are TGTGCCACGACGGAGTACAATGAGCAGTTCTTC. Its translation: CATTEYNEQFF. The chain employs TRBV10-3 and TRBJ2-1; D unclear. Germline CDR1 ENHRY, CDR2 SYGVKD. Trimming pared 10 bases from V and 4 bases from J, leaving 8 bases between. The CDR3 has 11 amino acids.

The CDR3 is CASSQDFGGTSYNEQFF. Here the CDR3 DNA reads TGCGCCAGCAGCCAAGATTTCGGCGGGACTTCCTACAATGAGCAGTTCTTC. The V call is TRBV4-3, the J call TRBJ2-1, with D possibly TRBD2 on 6 matching bases. This CDR3 is built from 17 residues. V lost 0 bases and J lost 1, with 13 bases in between. Germline V gives CDR1 LGHNA, CDR2 YSLEER.

V and J are TRBV10-3 and TRBJ2-1; tentative D call: TRBD1 (6 bases). V was pared by 3 bases and J by 3 bases, with 15 bases between. The germline V gene encodes CDR1 ENHRY and CDR2 SYGVKD. The length of the CDR3 is 16 residues. The chain's CDR3 is CAISDRTGSDYNEQFF. In DNA, the CDR3 is TGTGCCATCAGTGACCGAACAGGGTCTGACTACAATGAGCAGTTCTTC.

The chain uses TRBV5-1 and TRBJ2-5; TRBD2 matches 10 bases. In germline, CDR1 is SGHRS, CDR2 YFSETQ. The ends lost 1 base at V and 4 bases at J; junction bases unmatched: 13. The CDR3 has 18 amino acids. The CDR3 coding sequence is TGCGCCAGCAGCTTGTCGCCTAGCGGGAGCGCACGGGCAGAGACCCAGTACTTC. This encodes CASSLSPSGSARAETQYF.

The count of this clone is one. This sequence joins TRBV10-3 and TRBJ1-5; 8 bases are a match to TRBD1. CDR3 length equals 13 residues. CDR1 and CDR2 (germline): ENHRY, SYGVKD. V lost 6 bases and J lost 5; bases outside the gene matches: 3. CDR3 residues: CAIRKDRDQPQHF. The DNA for the CDR3 is TGTGCCATCAGAAAGGACAGGGATCAGCCCCAGCATTTT.

This clone has only one observation. The J gene is TRBJ2-7, the V gene TRBV15, with D possibly being TRBD1 (6 bases). This CDR3 region has 14 residues. CDR1 and CDR2 from the germline V gene are LNHNV and YYDKDF (reference sequence). The ends were cut back, 5 bases at V and 3 bases at J, with 14 bases in the middle. For the CDR3, the DNA is TGTGCCACCAGCCCGCGGCAGGGACACTACGAGCAGTACTTC. The encoded protein is CATSPRQGHYEQYF.

The J gene is TRBJ2-7, the V gene TRBV28; 7 nucleotides line up with TRBD1. Germline V gives CDR1 MDHEN, CDR2 SYDVKM. Trimming cost V 6 bases and J 0 bases; bases outside gene matches: 8. CDR3 length: 15 amino acids. CDR3 region: CASSSQGRSSYEQYF. The DNA for the CDR3 is TGTGCCAGCAGCTCACAGGGGCGTAGCTCCTACGAGCAGTACTTC.

Concerning this clone itself: Other DNA variants within this sample encode the same CDR3. V is TRBV28 and J is TRBJ2-6; D might be TRBD2 (5 bases). With 5 bases removed from V and 0 bases from J, the gap between germline ends came to 8 bases. Germline values: CDR1 MDHEN, CDR2 SYDVKM. The CDR3 sequence is 15 residues long. CDR3 coding DNA: TGTGCCAGCAGTGACGGAGGCTCTGGGGCCAACGTCCTGACTTTC. The encoded protein is CASSDGGSGANVLTF. The full variable domain, with the rest looked up from reference TRBV28 and TRBJ2-6, is DVKVTQSSRYLVKRTGEKVFLECVQDMDHENMFWYRQDPGLGLRLIYFSYDVKMKEKGDIPEGYSVSREKKERFSLILESASTNQTSMYLCASSDGGSGANVLTFGAGSRLTVL.

Details on this clone: Other nucleotide sequences from this sample produce the same CDR3. The chain employs TRBV9 and TRBJ1-1; unclear D gene. The germline V gene encodes CDR1 SGDLS and CDR2 YYNGEE. The ends were cut back, 0 bases at V and 0 bases at J, with 3 bases in the middle. There are 13 residues in the CDR3. CDR3 in amino acids: CASSVAVNTEAFF. DNA of the CDR3: TGTGCCAGCAGCGTAGCCGTGAACACTGAAGCTTTCTTT.

V gene TRBV14 combines with J gene TRBJ2-1; 12 nucleotides agree with TRBD2. This CDR3 has 16 amino acids. Germline values: CDR1 SGHDN, CDR2 FVKESK. Losses at the gene ends were 3 bases for V and 5 bases for J; bases not matched to a gene: 5. The CDR3 DNA is TGTGCCAGCAGCCACGGACTAGCGGGAACTCACAATGAGCAGTTCTTC. This codes for CASSHGLAGTHNEQFF. The whole variable domain, remainder taken from reference TRBV14 and TRBJ2-1, is EAGVTQFPSHSVIEKGQTVTLRCDPISGHDNLYWYRRVMGKEIKFLLHFVKESKQDESGMPNNRFLAERTGGTYSTLKVQPAELEDSGVYFCASSHGLAGTHNEQFFGPGTRLTVL.

The genes are TRBV11-2 and TRBJ2-5, with D unresolved. CDR3 length: 14 amino acids. V was trimmed by 5 bases and J by 1 base, leaving 11 bases between them. Germline values: CDR1 SGHAT, CDR2 FQNNGV. The CDR3 is CASSHGWSQETQYF. The CDR3 DNA reads as TGTGCCAGCAGCCACGGTTGGTCCCAAGAGACCCAGTACTTC.

The V gene is TRBV6-1, the J gene TRBJ1-5; D is ambiguous. Trimming removed 5 bases at V and 9 bases at J, with 11 bases between. The CDR3 spans 12 residues. Germline-derived CDR1 and CDR2 are MNHNS and SASEGT. The CDR3 reads CASSPREGPQHF. In DNA, the CDR3 is TGTGCCAGCAGTCCCCGGGAGGGGCCCCAGCATTTT.

The gene calls are TRBV5-8 and TRBJ2-7; weak D call: TRBD2 (5 bases). Trimming shortened V by 4 bases and J by 1 base, and 21 bases separated the two germline ends. Germline lookup yields CDR1 SGHTS and CDR2 YDEGEE. The CDR3 spans 17 residues. The CDR3 bases are TGTGCCAGCAGCGCAAGGACTTTGTTCGAGGGATCCTACGAGCAGTACTTC. Translation gives CASSARTLFEGSYEQYF. The full variable domain, completed using reference TRBV5-8 and TRBJ2-7, is EAGVTQSPTHLIKTRGQQATLRCSPISGHTSVYWYQQALGLGLQFLLWYDEGEERNRGNFPPRFSGRQFPNYSSELNVNALELEDSALYLCASSARTLFEGSYEQYFGPGTRLTVT.